The 18 T cell receptor beta chains below were found in one sample sequenced in a study of T cells in Graves' hyperthyroidism and ophthalmopathy. Authors of the study amplified TCR beta CDR3 regions from RNA transcripts. HTBI primers drove first-round RT-PCR of the TCR CDR3. TCRdb re-derived calls from the multiplex PCR reads in MiXCR, one entry per CDR3 protein. The profile shows hundreds of thousands of distinct CDR3 sequences, 12% to 15% of them singletons. The sample was blood. The receptors were sampled from an older woman with Graves' ophthalmopathy.

This clonotype was recorded at least ten times. The gene calls are TRBV3-1 and TRBJ2-7; 7 bases line up with TRBD2. J was trimmed by 2 bases and V by 4 bases; bases with no gene match: 8. The CDR3 spans 15 residues. Germline lookup yields CDR1 LGHDT and CDR2 YNNKEL (reference sequence). CDR3 nucleotide sequence: TGTGCCAGCAGCCTGAGTCTAGCGGCCGCCTACGAGCAGTACTTC. Translating gives CASSLSLAAAYEQYF.

This clonotype showed up just a few times. The chain couples TRBV14 to TRBJ2-5; no reliable D call. From germline, CDR1 is SGHDN and CDR2 FVKESK. The CDR3 spans 14 residues. Trimming took off 6 bases at V and 2 bases at J, with 13 bases between the two ends. The CDR3 reads CASSRVGLQETQYF. The DNA of the CDR3 is TGTGCCAGCAGTCGGGTGGGGTTACAAGAGACCCAGTACTTC.

This clonotype appeared many times. The chain is built from TRBV2 and TRBJ2-6; the D is unclear. Germline V gives CDR1 SNHLY, CDR2 FYNNEI. The CDR3 consists of 16 residues. The germline V and J ends were trimmed by 2 bases and 0 bases, with 8 bases remaining between them. Written as DNA, the CDR3 is TGTGCCAGCAGTGAATCCTGGGTCTCTGGGGCCAACGTCCTGACTTTC. Protein: CASSESWVSGANVLTF.

This clonotype was observed many times. The chain employs TRBV7-2 and TRBJ2-5, with TRBD1 identical over 8 bases. CDR1 and CDR2 from the germline V gene are SGHTA and FQGNSA. With V trimmed by 4 bases and J by 4 bases, 5 bases remained unmatched. The CDR3 contains 14 residues. CDR3 residues: CASSSQGGTETQYF. In DNA form, the CDR3 reads TGTGCCAGCAGCTCACAGGGGGGAACAGAGACCCAGTACTTC.

The CDR3 reads CAISGAQESSGNTIYF. The CDR3 DNA is TGTGCCATCAGTGGGGCACAGGAGAGCTCTGGAAACACCATATATTTT. The chain has TRBV10-3 and TRBJ1-3, with a weak D call TRBD1 (5 bases). Germline V gene sequence: CDR1 ENHRY, CDR2 SYGVKD. This CDR3 spans 16 amino acids. V was trimmed by 4 bases and J by 0 bases, leaving 13 bases between them.

This clonotype was observed many times. CDR3 nucleotides: TGTGCCACCAGTCCCCGACTAGCGGGCCACAATGAGCAGTTCTTC. It translates to CATSPRLAGHNEQFF. V and J are TRBV15 and TRBJ2-1; TRBD2 matches 10 bases. The CDR3 totals 15 residues. Germline V gene lookup returns CDR1 LNHNV and CDR2 YYDKDF (reference sequence). Unmatched junction bases numbered 7, after V lost 6 bases and J lost 5 bases.

This clonotype was counted at least ten times. V and J are TRBV20-1 and TRBJ2-2; D is unclear. The CDR3 is 15 residues long. Germline assignment: CDR1 DFQATT and CDR2 SNEGSKA (reference sequence). Trimming shortened V by 2 bases and J by 5 bases, and 15 bases separated the two germline ends. The CDR3, as DNA: TGCAGTGCTAGAATGACTTCCAGCTGGACCGGGGAGCTGTTTTTT. As protein: CSARMTSSWTGELFF.

The chain has TRBV6-1 and TRBJ1-4; unclear D gene. Germline loops: CDR1 MNHNS, CDR2 SASEGT. The CDR3 has 13 amino acids. The germline V and J ends were trimmed by 6 bases and 4 bases, with 9 bases remaining between them. CDR3 loop: CASRGSNNEKLFF. The DNA for the CDR3 is TGTGCCAGCAGGGGTAGCAATAATGAAAAACTGTTTTTT.

The chain is built from TRBV29-1 and TRBJ1-1, with D tentatively TRBD1 (6 bases). V dropped 4 bases and J dropped 5 bases, with 14 bases sitting between them. The CDR3 length is 13 residues. Germline V gives CDR1 SQVTM, CDR2 ANQGSEA. In DNA, the CDR3 is TGCAGCGTTGTTGGGCAGGGGAGGACTGAAGCTTTCTTT. Amino acid sequence: CSVVGQGRTEAFF.

V and J are TRBV14 and TRBJ2-3; tentative D call: TRBD2 (5 bases). The CDR3 has 16 residues. Germline V gives CDR1 SGHDN, CDR2 FVKESK. V was pared by 2 bases and J by 2 bases, with 14 bases between. The CDR3 here is CASSQNRQRPTDTQYF. As DNA, the CDR3 is TGTGCCAGCAGCCAAAATCGTCAGCGGCCCACAGATACGCAGTATTTT.

This clonotype occurred many times. The J gene is TRBJ2-3, the V gene TRBV2; a weak D match, TRBD1 (6 bases). CDR1 is SNHLY, CDR2 FYNNEI, per germline. This CDR3 has 17 residues. The V and J ends lost 6 bases and 1 base respectively, with 20 bases between them. The CDR3 nucleotides are TGTGCCAGCAGGCCTACAGGGTTAAGGCCCGGCACAGATACGCAGTATTTT. This translates into CASRPTGLRPGTDTQYF.

In nucleotides, the CDR3 is TGTGCCAGCAGCACGGCCGGGGAGACCCAGTACTTC. This encodes CASSTAGETQYF. The V call is TRBV3-1, the J call TRBJ2-5, with D uncertain. Germline values: CDR1 LGHDT, CDR2 YNNKEL (reference sequence). Trimming took 5 bases from V and 5 from J, leaving 9 bases between them. The CDR3 extends over 12 amino acids.

The CDR3 loop reads CASSSGTGPYNEQFF. CDR3 DNA sequence: TGTGCCAGTAGTTCAGGGACAGGGCCCTACAATGAGCAGTTCTTC. The V gene is TRBV19, the J gene TRBJ2-1, with 9 bases fitting TRBD1. The V gene end was trimmed by 5 bases and the J gene end by 2 bases; junction bases not matched to a gene: 4. The CDR3 is 15 residues long. Germline values: CDR1 LNHDA, CDR2 SQIVND (reference sequence).

At least ten counts were recorded for this clonotype. The rearrangement joins TRBV27 to TRBJ2-1; 8 bases agree with TRBD2. Germline V lookup: CDR1 MNHEY, CDR2 SMNVEV (reference sequence). V was clipped by 0 bases and J by 9 bases; unmatched bases: 10. This CDR3 contains 16 residues. The CDR3 DNA sequence: TGTGCCAGCAGTTTATCGATCAAGCGGGAGAAGGTTGAGCAGTTCTTC. Translated, it gives CASSLSIKREKVEQFF.

This clonotype occurred once. The chain couples TRBV19 to TRBJ1-4; D may be TRBD1 (5 bases). CDR3 length: 13 amino acids. Germline V gives CDR1 LNHDA, CDR2 SQIVND (reference sequence). V was cut by 8 bases and J by 7 bases, with 14 bases left in between. The CDR3 sequence: CASQGAGSEKLFF. The CDR3 region has the DNA TGTGCCAGTCAGGGAGCGGGCAGTGAAAAACTGTTTTTT.

The J gene is TRBJ2-5, the V gene TRBV10-1, with TRBD1 matching 8 bases. V dropped 0 bases and J dropped 1; count of bases not matched to a gene: 4. Germline loops: CDR1 WNHNN, CDR2 SYGVQD (reference sequence). This CDR3 contains 16 residues. The CDR3 loop is CASSESTGEGQETQYF. The CDR3 DNA is TGCGCCAGCAGTGAGTCGACAGGGGAAGGCCAAGAGACCCAGTACTTC.

This clonotype was counted many times. CDR3 region: CASSGQGGTNEKLFF. The CDR3 bases are TGTGCCAGCAGCGGACAGGGGGGAACTAATGAAAAACTGTTTTTT. This chain joins TRBV12-3 or TRBV12-4 and TRBJ1-4, with 10 bases identical to TRBD1. Unmatched junction bases numbered 2, after V lost 6 bases and J lost 1 base. The CDR3 covers 15 residues.

This clonotype was found many times. The V and J genes are TRBV6-2 or TRBV6-3 and TRBJ1-1, with D uncertain. Per the germline V gene, CDR1 is MNHEY and CDR2 is SVGEGT. V lost 6 bases to trimming and J lost 3 bases, with 17 bases between them. The CDR3 covers 15 residues. CDR3 nucleotide sequence: TGTGCCAGCAGCCCCCGGGTGCCGGAGGACACTGAAGCTTTCTTT. Encoded protein: CASSPRVPEDTEAFF.